This is a list of T cell receptor beta chains from one sample in a study of control samples from healthy donors and cancer patients. Assay used: immunoSEQ multiplex PCR; TCRdb lists only in-frame clones, some missing. This table holds approximately 190,000 clones, about 91% found once. Specimen: blood. The receptors derive from a man younger than 45 in good health. CDR3s include the opening cysteine and the closing phenylalanine or tryptophan. D genes are given only for firm matches. Rows give clone size only sometimes, using once, few, many, or a class for an expanded clone.

V,J,size,D,CDR3,DNA
TRBV30,TRBJ1-2,.,.,CAWSVRRRNYGYTF,TGTGCCTGGAGTGTACGACGGCGGAACTATGGCTACACCTTC
TRBV20-1,TRBJ1-1,few,.,CSAIRNTEAFF,TGCAGTGCTATCCGGAACACTGAAGCTTTCTTT
TRBV6-6,TRBJ1-1,.,.,CASSTLGTEAFF,TGTGCCAGCAGTACCCTGGGCACTGAAGCTTTCTTT
TRBV4-1,TRBJ1-6,.,.,CASSQGGGYNSPLHF,TGCGCCAGCAGCCAAGGGGGCGGTTATAATTCACCCCTCCACTTT
TRBV4-1,TRBJ1-2,.,.,CASSQLLGSGGYTF,TGCGCCAGCAGCCAATTGTTAGGGTCTGGTGGCTACACCTTC
TRBV5-6,TRBJ1-1,.,.,CASSLWGGFNTEAFF,TGTGCCAGCAGCCTCTGGGGGGGCTTTAACACTGAAGCTTTCTTT
TRBV30,TRBJ1-3,.,.,CAWTGGAGNTIYF,TGTGCCTGGACCGGGGGGGCTGGAAACACCATATATTTT
TRBV5-1,TRBJ2-2,.,TRBD1,CASSPGTGVGTGELFF,TGCGCCAGCAGCCCGGGAACAGGGGTGGGCACCGGGGAGCTGTTTTTT
TRBV6-6,TRBJ1-6,.,.,CASSYSEATNSPLHF,TGTGCCAGCAGTTACTCGGAGGCTACTAATTCACCCCTCCACTTT
TRBV23-1,TRBJ2-7,.,.,CASSRSGTGDYEQYF,TGCGCCAGCAGTCGTTCCGGGACCGGGGATTACGAGCAGTACTTC
TRBV9,TRBJ2-3,.,TRBD2,CASSVSAGGQDTQYF,TGTGCCAGCAGCGTTTCAGCGGGGGGGCAAGATACGCAGTATTTT
TRBV15,TRBJ1-1,.,.,CATSSAGANTEAFF,TGTGCCACCAGCAGTGCGGGAGCTAACACTGAAGCTTTCTTT
TRBV12-3/TRBV12-4,TRBJ2-4,.,TRBD1,CASRSGQKNIQYF,TGTGCCAGCAGATCGGGACAGAAAAACATTCAGTACTTC
TRBV3-1/TRBV3-2,TRBJ1-5,once,.,CASSQSGSNQPQHF,TGTGCCAGCAGCCAAAGTGGGAGCAATCAGCCCCAGCATTTT
TRBV11-3,TRBJ2-2,.,TRBD2,CASSIGGANTGELFF,TGTGCCAGCAGCATCGGGGGGGCGAACACCGGGGAGCTGTTTTTT
TRBV6-1,TRBJ1-2,once,TRBD1,CASSEGPGQGYYGYTF,TGTGCCAGCAGTGAAGGTCCGGGACAGGGGTACTATGGCTACACCTTC
TRBV15,TRBJ2-3,.,.,CATSSWLTTDTQYF,TGTGCCACCAGCAGTTGGCTGACCACAGATACGCAGTATTTT
TRBV6-5,TRBJ1-5,once,.,CASREGGQPQHF,TGTGCCAGCAGGGAGGGGGGCCAGCCCCAGCATTTT
TRBV14,TRBJ1-2,.,TRBD1,CASSQNTGGQGYTF,TGTGCCAGCAGCCAAAACACAGGGGGCCAGGGCTACACCTTC
TRBV6-1,TRBJ1-5,.,TRBD1,CASSEIVGQGDQPQHF,TGTGCCAGCAGTGAAATTGTGGGACAGGGAGACCAGCCCCAGCATTTT
TRBV7-9,TRBJ1-6,.,.,CASSFGDRENSPLHF,TGTGCCAGCAGCTTCGGGGACCGGGAAAATTCACCCCTCCACTTT
TRBV12-3/TRBV12-4,TRBJ2-1,.,TRBD2,CASSYGRGYEQFF,TGTGCCAGCAGTTACGGGAGGGGGTATGAGCAGTTCTTC
TRBV7-9,TRBJ1-4,.,.,CASSYPATNEKLFF,TGTGCCAGCAGCTACCCGGCAACTAATGAAAAACTGTTTTTT
TRBV12-3/TRBV12-4,TRBJ1-2,.,TRBD1,CASSAAGGLSYTF,TGTGCCAGCAGTGCCGCAGGGGGCTTGAGCTACACCTTC
TRBV7-2,TRBJ2-2,once,.,CASSTQPGTNTGELFF,TGTGCCAGCAGCACACAACCCGGGACGAACACCGGGGAGCTGTTTTTT
TRBV28,TRBJ2-7,few,TRBD2,CASNPGSGGTYEQYF,TGTGCCAGCAATCCAGGTAGCGGGGGAACCTACGAGCAGTACTTC
TRBV5-1,TRBJ2-7,.,.,CASSLVGGPLGDEQYF,TGCGCCAGCAGCTTGGTCGGGGGGCCATTGGGCGACGAGCAGTACTTC
TRBV5-6,TRBJ1-2,few,TRBD1,CASSPTGYYGYTF,TGTGCCAGCAGCCCGACAGGGTACTATGGCTACACCTTC
TRBV27,TRBJ1-5,.,.,CASSLAGAQPQHF,TGTGCCAGCAGTTTAGCAGGGGCTCAGCCCCAGCATTTT